This T cell receptor (beta chain) is from a study of cytomegalovirus exposure and HLA in healthy donors. Study-level background: Researchers previously reported finding fewer than 120 million unique TCR beta sequences from about 200 million T cells.

The PCR had 60 Vbeta and 13 Jbeta primers. Generated by immunoSEQ multiplex PCR, the TCRdb table keeps only in-frame clones and is missing some. The listing contains 65,000 to 85,000 clones. The study, taken as a whole, reports: A highly shared variant cluster was judged a likely technical artifact. Rarity held for most TCR sequences, but there were some public TCRs that occurred in many donors. It was approximately 150 TCR beta chains that were listed as cytomegalovirus-associated.

With respect to this clone: As yet, its antigen is unknown.

The CDR3 totals 17 residues. Trimming took 2 bases from V and 3 from J; bases not matched to a gene: 13. Germline V lookup: CDR1 GTSNPN, CDR2 SVGIG (reference sequence). The chain combines TRBV30 with TRBJ1-1; 9 bases are a match to TRBD1. The TCR sequence derives from a female donor in good health and CMV-seropositive. The sequenced sample consisted of PBMCs. CDR3 sequence reads: CAWSPGTGFIRDTEAFF. The CDR3 DNA reads TGTGCCTGGAGTCCCGGGACAGGGTTTATTAGGGACACTGAAGCTTTCTTT.